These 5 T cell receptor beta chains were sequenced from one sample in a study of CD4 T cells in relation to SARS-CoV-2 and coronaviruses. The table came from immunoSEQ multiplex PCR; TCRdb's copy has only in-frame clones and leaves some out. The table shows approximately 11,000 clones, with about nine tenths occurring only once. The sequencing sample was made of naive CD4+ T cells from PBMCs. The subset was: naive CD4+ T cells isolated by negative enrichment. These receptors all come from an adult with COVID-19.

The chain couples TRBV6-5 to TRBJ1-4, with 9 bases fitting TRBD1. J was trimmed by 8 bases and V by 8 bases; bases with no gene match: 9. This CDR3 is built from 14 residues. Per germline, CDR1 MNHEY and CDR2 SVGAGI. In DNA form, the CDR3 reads TGTGCCAGCTGGGGGACAGGGTCGAGGGAAAAACTGTTTTTT. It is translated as CASWGTGSREKLFF.

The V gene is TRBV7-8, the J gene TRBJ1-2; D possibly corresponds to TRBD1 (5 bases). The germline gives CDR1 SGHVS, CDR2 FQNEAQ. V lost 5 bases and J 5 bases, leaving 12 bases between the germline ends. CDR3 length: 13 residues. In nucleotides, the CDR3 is TGTGCCAGCAGCCTAGGGACCATATATGGCTACACCTTC. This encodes CASSLGTIYGYTF.

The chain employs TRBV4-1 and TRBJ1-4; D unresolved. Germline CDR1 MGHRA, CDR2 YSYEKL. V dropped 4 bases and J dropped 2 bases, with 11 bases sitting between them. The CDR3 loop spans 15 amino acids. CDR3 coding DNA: TGCGCCAGCAGCCGCCCACCCCTCACTAATGAAAAACTGTTTTTT. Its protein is CASSRPPLTNEKLFF.

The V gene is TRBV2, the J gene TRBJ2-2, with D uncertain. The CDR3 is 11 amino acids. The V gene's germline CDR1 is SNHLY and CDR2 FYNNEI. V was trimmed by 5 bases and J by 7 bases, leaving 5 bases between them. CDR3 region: CASSYVGELFF. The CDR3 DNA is TGTGCCAGCAGTTACGTCGGGGAGCTGTTTTTT.

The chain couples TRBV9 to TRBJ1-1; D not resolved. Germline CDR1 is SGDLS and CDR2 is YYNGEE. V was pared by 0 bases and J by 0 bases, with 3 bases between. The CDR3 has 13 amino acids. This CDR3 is CASSVAMNTEAFF. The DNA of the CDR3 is TGTGCCAGCAGCGTAGCTATGAACACTGAAGCTTTCTTT.